What follows are 21 T cell receptor beta chains derived from one specimen sequenced in a study of T cell responses to AZD1222 COVID-19 vaccine. Repertoires were generated with immunoSEQ multiplex PCR, while TCRdb's copy carries only in-frame clones and drops some. The profile shows 90,000 to 120,000 clones, over 85% of them singletons. The starting material was peripheral blood, obtained on day 0 of AZD1222 vaccination. The receptors were sampled from an adult in good health.

The chain employs TRBV7-2 and TRBJ2-5, with D tentatively TRBD1 or TRBD2 (6 bases each). The V gene lost 3 bases and the J gene lost 2 bases, with 13 bases spanning the gap. Germline V lookup: CDR1 SGHTA, CDR2 FQGNSA. CDR3 length equals 15 residues. The DNA for the CDR3 is TGTGCCAGCAGCTTGGTTTGGGGGGCTCAAGAGACCCAGTACTTC. Its protein product is CASSLVWGAQETQYF.

The chain is built from TRBV6-5 and TRBJ1-2, with D unresolved. The V end was cut by 5 bases, the J end by 7 bases, with 14 bases between. The CDR3 extends over 13 amino acids. Germline-derived CDR1 and CDR2 are MNHEY and SVGAGI. The CDR3 DNA reads TGTGCCAGCAGTCCGACGCAAAGAGGTGGCTACACCTTC. It is translated as CASSPTQRGGYTF.

This clone has just a few counts. J is TRBJ2-2 and V is TRBV2; possibly TRBD2 for D (5 bases). Trimming cost V 2 bases and J 4 bases, with 11 bases left between them. The CDR3 length is 15 residues. Germline loops: CDR1 SNHLY, CDR2 FYNNEI. CDR3 sequence reads: CASSETGMSTGELFF. The CDR3 region has the DNA TGTGCCAGCAGTGAAACCGGGATGAGCACCGGGGAGCTGTTTTTT.

The chain couples TRBV24-1 to TRBJ1-2; 10 nucleotides match TRBD1. CDR1 is KGHDR, CDR2 SFDVKD, per germline. There are 17 residues in the CDR3. The V segment lost 3 bases and the J segment 5 bases; nucleotides outside the gene matches: 11. CDR3 amino acids: CATSDGDRGDGPYGYTF. The CDR3, as DNA: TGTGCCACCAGTGATGGGGACAGGGGCGATGGTCCATATGGCTACACCTTC.

This chain uses TRBV7-9 with TRBJ1-2; D perhaps matches TRBD1 (6 bases). This CDR3 contains 15 residues. Germline V gene lookup returns CDR1 SEHNR and CDR2 FQNEAQ (reference sequence). Trimming left V 5 bases short and J 2 bases short, with 15 bases between. CDR3 nucleotides: TGTGCCAGCAGCATAATGACGGACAGAAACTATGGCTACACCTTC. Protein product: CASSIMTDRNYGYTF.

This clone has a single count. CDR3 in amino acids: CASSEGDSNQPQHF. CDR3 sequence (DNA): TGTGCCAGTAGTGAAGGGGATAGCAATCAGCCCCAGCATTTT. The rearrangement joins TRBV19 to TRBJ1-5, with a tentative D call TRBD1 (5 bases). Between the trimmed V and J ends, which lost 5 bases and 0 bases, there was a span of 8 bases. Germline CDR1 LNHDA, CDR2 SQIVND (reference sequence). This CDR3 region has 14 residues.

The V gene is TRBV5-1, the J gene TRBJ1-5; the D is unclear. Germline CDR1 and CDR2: SGHRS and YFSETQ. The CDR3 runs to 13 residues. Trimming stripped 4 bases from V and 6 bases from J, with 11 bases between. The CDR3 DNA is TGCGCCAGCAGCGCCACGGGGAGTCAGCCCCAGCATTTT. This encodes CASSATGSQPQHF.

The V and J genes are TRBV7-9 and TRBJ2-5, with D possibly matching TRBD1 (5 bases). Germline-derived CDR1 and CDR2 are SEHNR and FQNEAQ (reference sequence). The V gene lost 8 bases and the J gene lost 0 bases, with 10 bases spanning the gap. The CDR3 spans 13 residues. This chain's CDR3 is CASSSRDQETQYF. The CDR3 region has the DNA TGTGCCAGCTCCTCCAGGGACCAAGAGACCCAGTACTTC.

To note about this clone: The same CDR3 also results from other DNA sequences found in this sample. The chain recombines TRBV19 with TRBJ1-1, with a possible D match to TRBD1 (5 bases). Germline values: CDR1 LNHDA, CDR2 SQIVND (reference sequence). Trimming pared 4 bases from V and 2 bases from J, leaving 11 bases between. The CDR3 extends over 14 amino acids. The CDR3 here is CASSRGTLNTEAFF. CDR3 coding DNA: TGTGCCAGTAGTAGGGGCACGTTAAACACTGAAGCTTTCTTT.

The gene calls are TRBV6-5 and TRBJ1-1, with D unclear. CDR1 and CDR2 from the germline V gene are MNHEY and SVGAGI. The CDR3 is made up of 13 amino acids. Trimming pared 2 bases from V and 3 bases from J, leaving 7 bases between. The DNA for the CDR3 is TGTGCCAGCAGTTACGGGGTAGACACTGAAGCTTTCTTT. Protein: CASSYGVDTEAFF.

The chain employs TRBV24-1 and TRBJ2-5; D ambiguous. The germline V and J ends were trimmed by 4 bases and 5 bases, with 13 bases remaining between them. The CDR3 runs to 14 residues. Germline CDR1 and CDR2: KGHDR and SFDVKD. CDR3 loop: CATSEGLVRETQYF. CDR3 bases: TGTGCCACCAGTGAAGGATTAGTGAGGGAGACCCAGTACTTC.

The CDR3 coding sequence is TGTGCCAGTTACTACCGGACAGGGGACACTGAAGCTTTCTTT. It codes for CASYYRTGDTEAFF. The chain combines TRBV18 with TRBJ1-1; 9 nucleotides agree with TRBD1. Germline lookup yields CDR1 KGHSH and CDR2 LQKENI. The CDR3 runs to 14 residues. V gave up 9 bases and J gave up 3 bases; unmatched junction bases: 8.

This sequence joins TRBV18 and TRBJ1-2; the match to TRBD1 covers 12 bases. Germline-derived CDR1 and CDR2 are KGHSH and LQKENI. Trimming took 0 bases from V and 6 from J; bases not matched to a gene: 8. This CDR3 spans 17 amino acids. CDR3 coding DNA: TGTGCCAGCTCACCACCTCTAGGGACAGGGGGCGTAGATGGCTACACCTTC. Protein: CASSPPLGTGGVDGYTF.

V usage is TRBV30 and J usage is TRBJ1-5; 7 bases match TRBD1. The CDR3 contains 15 residues. Germline assignment: CDR1 GTSNPN and CDR2 SVGIG (reference sequence). V dropped 3 bases and J dropped 4; count of bases not matched to a gene: 9. The CDR3 DNA is TGTGCCTGGAGCCAAGGGGACAGTTTAAATCAGCCCCAGCATTTT. Amino acid sequence: CAWSQGDSLNQPQHF.

The rearrangement joins TRBV5-1 to TRBJ2-3; D may be TRBD1 or TRBD2 (5 bases each). The germline V gene has CDR1 SGHRS and CDR2 YFSETQ. The CDR3 extends over 18 amino acids. V lost 0 bases and J lost 0, with 17 bases in between. In DNA, the CDR3 is TGCGCCAGCAGCTTGGGGCCCCGAGGGGATCCTAGCACAGATACGCAGTATTTT. Translation gives CASSLGPRGDPSTDTQYF.

This chain links TRBV5-5 with TRBJ2-7; a weak D match, TRBD2 (5 bases). Germline V gene sequence: CDR1 SGHKS, CDR2 YYEKEE (reference sequence). The V and J ends lost 4 bases and 4 bases respectively, with 12 bases between them. This CDR3 spans 13 amino acids. The CDR3 protein is CASSGGGAYEQYF. The CDR3 nucleotides read TGTGCCAGCAGCGGAGGAGGAGCGTACGAGCAGTACTTC.

The rearrangement uses TRBV4-3 and TRBJ1-2; 11 nucleotides line up with TRBD1. CDR3 length equals 16 residues. The ends lost 5 bases at V and 4 bases at J; junction bases unmatched: 9. Germline V lookup: CDR1 LGHNA, CDR2 YSLEER. CDR3 sequence (DNA): TGCGCCAGCAGCACGGACAGGGGGCGTCTGGTCTATGGCTACACCTTC. Protein sequence: CASSTDRGRLVYGYTF.

The chain has TRBV30 and TRBJ2-1; 9 positions agree with TRBD2. The CDR3 spans 15 residues. Germline CDR1 and CDR2: GTSNPN and SVGIG (reference sequence). V shed 5 bases and J 4 bases; nucleotides not matched to a gene: 9. The CDR3 spells CAWAGTSRIYNEQFF. The DNA of the CDR3 is TGTGCCTGGGCGGGGACTAGCAGGATTTACAATGAGCAGTTCTTC. The full variable domain, in which reference TRBV30 and TRBJ2-1 provide the parts outside the CDR3, is SQTIHQWPATLVQPVGSPLSLECTVEGTSNPNLYWYRQAAGRGLQLLFYSVGIGQISSEVPQNLSASRPQDRQFILSSKKLLLSDSGFYLCAWAGTSRIYNEQFFGPGTRLTVL.

The CDR3 coding sequence is TGTGCCAGCAGGACCCCGGGCTCTGGGGCCAACGTCCTGACTTTC. This sequence encodes CASRTPGSGANVLTF. V is TRBV6-5 and J is TRBJ2-6; D unresolved. The germline V and J ends were trimmed by 6 bases and 0 bases, with 9 bases remaining between them. Germline assignment: CDR1 MNHEY and CDR2 SVGAGI. This CDR3 region has 15 residues.

This clone was seen only a few times. The rearrangement uses TRBV5-1 and TRBJ1-5, with D unclear. Germline V gene data show CDR1 as SGHRS and CDR2 as YFSETQ. The V end lost 2 bases, the J end lost 1 base, and 7 bases lay between the germline ends. The CDR3 runs to 14 residues. This CDR3 reads CASSFDGSNQPQHF. In DNA, the CDR3 is TGCGCCAGCAGCTTTGATGGGAGCAATCAGCCCCAGCATTTT.

This clone was recorded once. The chain links TRBV20-1 to TRBJ1-2, with 11 positions matching TRBD1. The V segment lost 3 bases and the J segment 8 bases; nucleotides outside the gene matches: 14. The CDR3 covers 16 residues. Germline CDR1 is DFQATT and CDR2 is SNEGSKA (reference sequence). CDR3 nucleotides: TGCAGTGCTAGTCTCGCTCTGGACAGGGGGCTTAACGGCTACACCTTC. Translated: CSASLALDRGLNGYTF.